This T cell receptor beta chain was captured in a study of T cells in Graves' hyperthyroidism and ophthalmopathy. TCR beta CDR3 sequences were amplified from RNA transcripts. Initially, a first-round RT-PCR of the TCR CDR3 employed the HTBI primer set. One entry per CDR3 protein results from TCRdb running MiXCR on the multiplex PCR reads. The sample yields 450,000 to 500,000 distinct CDR3 sequences, less than 25% seen once. With 6 bases clipped from V and 3 bases from J, the junction kept 6 bases outside the gene matches. This CDR3 is 14 amino acids long. This clonotype was picked up many times. The J gene is TRBJ2-7, the V gene TRBV12-3 or TRBV12-4; 9 bases match TRBD1. This receptor was identified in an older woman with Graves' ophthalmopathy. The sample was blood. The CDR3 nucleotides are TGTGCCAGCAGCCCGGACAGGGGCATCTACGAGCAGTACTTC. Protein sequence: CASSPDRGIYEQYF.